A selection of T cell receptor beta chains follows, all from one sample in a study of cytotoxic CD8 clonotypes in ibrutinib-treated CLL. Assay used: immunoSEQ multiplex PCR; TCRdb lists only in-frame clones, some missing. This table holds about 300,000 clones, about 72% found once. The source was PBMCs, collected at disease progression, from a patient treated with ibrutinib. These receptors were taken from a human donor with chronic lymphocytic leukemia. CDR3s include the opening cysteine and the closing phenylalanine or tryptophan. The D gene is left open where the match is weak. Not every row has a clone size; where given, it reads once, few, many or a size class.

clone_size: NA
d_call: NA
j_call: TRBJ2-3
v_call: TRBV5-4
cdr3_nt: TGTGCCAGCAGCTTCGGATTCACAGATACGCAGTATTTT
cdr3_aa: CASSFGFTDTQYF

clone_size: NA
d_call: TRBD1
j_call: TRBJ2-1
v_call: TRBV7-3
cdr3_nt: TGTGCCAGCAGCTCAAGACAGGGTGATGAGCAGTTCTTC
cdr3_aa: CASSSRQGDEQFF

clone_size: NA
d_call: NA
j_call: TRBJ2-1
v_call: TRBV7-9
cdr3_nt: TGTGCCAGCAGCTCGGGGGCTAATGAGCAGTTCTTC
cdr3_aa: CASSSGANEQFF

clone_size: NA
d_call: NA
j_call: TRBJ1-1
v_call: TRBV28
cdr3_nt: TGTGCCACGTGGGATTTACAGGGACAGAACACTGAAGCTTTCTTT
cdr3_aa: CATWDLQGQNTEAFF

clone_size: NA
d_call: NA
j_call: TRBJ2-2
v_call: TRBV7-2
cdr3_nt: TGTGCCAGCAGCTCCGGGACTTGGAGGCCCGGGGAGCTGTTTTTT
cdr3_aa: CASSSGTWRPGELFF

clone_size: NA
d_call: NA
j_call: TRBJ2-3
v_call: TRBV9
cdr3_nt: TGTGCCAGCAGCGTAGAGGGGGATACGCAGTATTTT
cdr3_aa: CASSVEGDTQYF

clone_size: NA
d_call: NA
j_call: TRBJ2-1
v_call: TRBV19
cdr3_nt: TGTGCCAGTAGCAAGGGGACAGCGGGAGTGTCCTACAATGAGCAGTTCTTC
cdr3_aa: CASSKGTAGVSYNEQFF

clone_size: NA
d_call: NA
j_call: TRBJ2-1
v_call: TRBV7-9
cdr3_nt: TGTGCCAGCAGCTTCCCTGTTTGGGGGAGTTATCCTGAGCAGTTCTTC
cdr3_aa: CASSFPVWGSYPEQFF

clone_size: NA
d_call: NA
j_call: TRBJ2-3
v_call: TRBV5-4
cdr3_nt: TGTGCCAGCAGCTTGCCTAGCAAGTCGCTAGATACGCAGTATTTT
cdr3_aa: CASSLPSKSLDTQYF

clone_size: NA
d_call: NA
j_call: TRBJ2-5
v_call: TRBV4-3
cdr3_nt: TGCGCCAGCAGCCAAGAGGCCGCGGACAGACAACAAGAGACCCAGTACTTC
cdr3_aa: CASSQEAADRQQETQYF

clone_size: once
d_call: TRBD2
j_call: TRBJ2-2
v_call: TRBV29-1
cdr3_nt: TGCAGCGCTCGCCCCCAGCGGGAGGGGAACACCGGGGAGCTGTTTTTT
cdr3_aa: CSARPQREGNTGELFF

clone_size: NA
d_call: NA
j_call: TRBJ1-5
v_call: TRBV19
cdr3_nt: TGTGCCAGCATGACAACCCTTAGCAATCAGCCCCAGCATTTT
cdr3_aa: CASMTTLSNQPQHF

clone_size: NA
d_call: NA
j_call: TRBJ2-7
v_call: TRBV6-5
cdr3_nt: TGTGCCAGCAGTTACGACCGCTCCTACGAGCAGTACTTC
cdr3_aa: CASSYDRSYEQYF

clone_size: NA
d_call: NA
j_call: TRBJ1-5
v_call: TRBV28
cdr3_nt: TGTGCCAGCAGCTTACAGAGCAATCAGCCCCAGCATTTT
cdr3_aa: CASSLQSNQPQHF

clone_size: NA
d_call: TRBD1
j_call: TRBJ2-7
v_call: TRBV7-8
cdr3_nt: TGTGCCAGCAGCTTAGGGACAGGGCGCTCCTACGAGCAGTACTTC
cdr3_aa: CASSLGTGRSYEQYF

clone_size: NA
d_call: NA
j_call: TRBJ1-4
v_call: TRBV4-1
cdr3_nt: TGCGCCAGCAGCCAAGATCGACACGTTAATGAAAAACTGTTTTTT
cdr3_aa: CASSQDRHVNEKLFF

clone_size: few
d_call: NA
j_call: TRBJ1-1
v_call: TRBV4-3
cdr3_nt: TGCGCCAGCAGCCAAGTTGCGGGGGCTGAAGCTTTCTTT
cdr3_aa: CASSQVAGAEAFF

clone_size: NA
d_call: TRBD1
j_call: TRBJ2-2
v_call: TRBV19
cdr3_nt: TGTGCCATCAAGAGGGAAGACAGGGGGTTCGCCGGGGAGCTGTTTTTT
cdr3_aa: CAIKREDRGFAGELFF

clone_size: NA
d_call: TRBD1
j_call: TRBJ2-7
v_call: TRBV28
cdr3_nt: TGTGCCAGCAGAACGACAGGGGGCTCCGAGCAGTACTTC
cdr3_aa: CASRTTGGSEQYF

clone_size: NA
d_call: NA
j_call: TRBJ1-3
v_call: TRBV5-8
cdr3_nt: TGTGCCAGCAGCTTCAGGGTATGGGGAAAGGCTGGAAACACCATATATTTT
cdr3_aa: CASSFRVWGKAGNTIYF

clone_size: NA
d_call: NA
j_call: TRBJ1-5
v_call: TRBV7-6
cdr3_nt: TGTGCCAGCAGCTTATCGGCGGGGAATCAGAATCAGCCCCAGCATTTT
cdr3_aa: CASSLSAGNQNQPQHF

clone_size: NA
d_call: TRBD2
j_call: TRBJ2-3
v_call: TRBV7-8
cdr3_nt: TGTGCCAGCAGCTTTGGCCTAGCGGGAAGAGATACGCAGTATTTT
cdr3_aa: CASSFGLAGRDTQYF

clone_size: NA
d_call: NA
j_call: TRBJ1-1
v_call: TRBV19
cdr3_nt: TGTGCCAGTAGTCCAGGTGGGGGCGCCACTGAAGCTTTCTTT
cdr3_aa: CASSPGGGATEAFF

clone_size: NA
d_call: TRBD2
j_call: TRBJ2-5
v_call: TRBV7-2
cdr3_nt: TGTGCCAGCAGCTCCCCTAGCGGGAGTTCTGTAGAGACCCAGTACTTC
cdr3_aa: CASSSPSGSSVETQYF

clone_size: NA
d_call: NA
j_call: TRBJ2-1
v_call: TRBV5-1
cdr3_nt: TGCGCCAGCAGCCTAGACTCCCCAGGGGGAGGGTACAATGAGCAGTTCTTC
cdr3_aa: CASSLDSPGGGYNEQFF

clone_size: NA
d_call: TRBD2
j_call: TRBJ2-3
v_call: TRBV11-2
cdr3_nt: TGTGCCAGCAGCTTAATATGGGGGGGTCCGGATACGCAGTATTTT
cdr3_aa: CASSLIWGGPDTQYF

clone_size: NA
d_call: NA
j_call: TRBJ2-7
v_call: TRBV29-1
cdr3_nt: TGCAGCGCCAGCAGGGGGAGGGAGCAGTACTTC
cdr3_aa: CSASRGREQYF

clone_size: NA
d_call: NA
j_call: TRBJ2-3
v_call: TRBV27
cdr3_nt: TGTGCCAGTCAGTGGTCTAGCACAGATACGCAGTATTTT
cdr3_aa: CASQWSSTDTQYF

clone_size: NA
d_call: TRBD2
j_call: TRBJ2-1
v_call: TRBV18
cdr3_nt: TGTGCCAGCTCAGGGGGACTAGCGGTCAATGAGCAGTTCTTC
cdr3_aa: CASSGGLAVNEQFF

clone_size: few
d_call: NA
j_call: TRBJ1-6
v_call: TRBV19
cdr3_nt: TGTGCCAGTAGTGTCCGGGGGGGACCCCTCCACTTT
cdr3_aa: CASSVRGGPLHF

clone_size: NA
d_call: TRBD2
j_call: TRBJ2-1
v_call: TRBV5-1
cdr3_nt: TGCGCCAGCAGCCCACTGGGAGGTCTAGCGGGACTGAATGAGCAGTTCTTC
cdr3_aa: CASSPLGGLAGLNEQFF

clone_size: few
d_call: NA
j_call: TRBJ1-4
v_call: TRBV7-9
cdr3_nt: TGTGCCAGCAGCCGGGGTGGCCTTGGGGGAAAACTGTTTTTT
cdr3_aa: CASSRGGLGGKLFF

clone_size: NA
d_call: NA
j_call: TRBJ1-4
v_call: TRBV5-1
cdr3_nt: TGCGCCAGCAGCTTGTGGGTCCGAGAAAAACTGTTTTTT
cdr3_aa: CASSLWVREKLFF

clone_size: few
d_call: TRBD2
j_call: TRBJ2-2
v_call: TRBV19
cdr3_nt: TGTGCCAGTACCGCTCCGCGAGCGGGGGTTTATACCGGGGAGCTGTTTTTT
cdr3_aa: CASTAPRAGVYTGELFF

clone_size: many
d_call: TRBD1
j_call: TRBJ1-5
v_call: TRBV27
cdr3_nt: TGTGCCAGATGTACAGGGGGCTGCAATCAGCCCCAGCATTTT
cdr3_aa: CARCTGGCNQPQHF

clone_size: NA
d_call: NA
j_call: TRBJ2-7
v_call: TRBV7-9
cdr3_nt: TGTGCCAGCAGCTTACAGTCTAGCGCCCTGCAGTACTTC
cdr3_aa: CASSLQSSALQYF

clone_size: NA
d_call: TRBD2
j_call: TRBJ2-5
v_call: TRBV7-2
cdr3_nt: TGTGCCAGCAGTAAAGGCCTACTAGCGGGGGGGTACCAAGAGACCCAGTACTTC
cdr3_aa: CASSKGLLAGGYQETQYF

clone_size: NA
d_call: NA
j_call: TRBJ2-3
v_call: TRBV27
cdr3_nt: TGTGCCAGCAGTCCAGAGACAGGAGACCTAGAGGATACGCAGTATTTT
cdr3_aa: CASSPETGDLEDTQYF

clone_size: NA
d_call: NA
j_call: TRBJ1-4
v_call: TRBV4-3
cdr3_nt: TGCGCCAGCAGCCAGCAGGGAGCTTTTAATGAAAAACTGTTTTTT
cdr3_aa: CASSQQGAFNEKLFF

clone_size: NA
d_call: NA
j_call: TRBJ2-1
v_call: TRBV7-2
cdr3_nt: TGTGCCAGCAGCTTAGTGGGTCTAGCCTACAATGAGCAGTTCTTC
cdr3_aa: CASSLVGLAYNEQFF

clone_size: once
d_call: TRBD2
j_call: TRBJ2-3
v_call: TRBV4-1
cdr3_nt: TGCGCCAGCAGCCAACTAGCGGGACGCACAGATACGCAGTATTTT
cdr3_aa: CASSQLAGRTDTQYF

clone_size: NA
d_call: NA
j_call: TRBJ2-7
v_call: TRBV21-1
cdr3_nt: TGTGCCAGCAGCAAAGGCGGCTCTTCCTACGAGCAGTACTTC
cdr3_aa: CASSKGGSSYEQYF

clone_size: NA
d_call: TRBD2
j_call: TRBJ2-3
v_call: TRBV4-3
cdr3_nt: TGCGCCAGCAGCCAAGAACTAGCGGGGCTCTACACAGATACGCAGTATTTT
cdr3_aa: CASSQELAGLYTDTQYF

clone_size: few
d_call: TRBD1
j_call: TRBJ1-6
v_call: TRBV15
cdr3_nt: TGTGCCACCAGCAGGGGCGGACAGGGGGCGAGTAATTCACCCCTCCACTTT
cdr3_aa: CATSRGGQGASNSPLHF

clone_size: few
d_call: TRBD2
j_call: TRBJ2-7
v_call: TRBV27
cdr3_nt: TGTGCCAGCAGTTTACGGGGAGGGTACGAGCAGTACTTC
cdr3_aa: CASSLRGGYEQYF

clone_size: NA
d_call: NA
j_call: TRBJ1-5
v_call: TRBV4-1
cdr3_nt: TGCGCCAGCAGCCAAGACACATGGAGGCCCCAGCATTTT
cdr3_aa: CASSQDTWRPQHF

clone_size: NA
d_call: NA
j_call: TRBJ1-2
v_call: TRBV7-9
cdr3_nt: TGTGCCAGCAACTCAGGGAAGGACTATGGCTACACCTTC
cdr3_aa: CASNSGKDYGYTF

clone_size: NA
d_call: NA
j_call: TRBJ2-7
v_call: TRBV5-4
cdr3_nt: TGTGCCAGCAGCTTCCCAAACGGGGACCCCTACGAGCAGTACTTC
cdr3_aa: CASSFPNGDPYEQYF

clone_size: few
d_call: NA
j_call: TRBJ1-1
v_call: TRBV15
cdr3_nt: TGTGCCACCAGCACTTCGAACACTGAAGCTTTCTTT
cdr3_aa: CATSTSNTEAFF

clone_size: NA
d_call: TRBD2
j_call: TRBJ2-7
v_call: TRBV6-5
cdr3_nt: TGTGCCAGCAGCCCACGGGGGGCCTACGAGCAGTACTTC
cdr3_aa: CASSPRGAYEQYF

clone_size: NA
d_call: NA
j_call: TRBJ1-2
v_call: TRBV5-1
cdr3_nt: TGCGCCAGCAGCTCATTGACAGATGGCTATGGCTACACCTTC
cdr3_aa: CASSSLTDGYGYTF

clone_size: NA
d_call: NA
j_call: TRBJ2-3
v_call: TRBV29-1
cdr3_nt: TGCAGCGTTTGGGGGGCTAGCACAGATACGCAGTATTTT
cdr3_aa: CSVWGASTDTQYF

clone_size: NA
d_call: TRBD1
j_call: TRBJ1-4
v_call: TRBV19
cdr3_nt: TGTGCCAGTAGTATCGTCAGGGGGCTGCGCGAAAAACTGTTTTTT
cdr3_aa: CASSIVRGLREKLFF